The clone carrying this T cell receptor (beta chain) showed up just a few times. As yet, its antigen is unknown. One entry per CDR3 protein, called by TCRdb with MiXCR from the reads. The sample lists approximately 100,000 distinct CDR3 sequences; under 55% were seen once. This sample is drawn from a study of T cell repertoires in cytomegalovirus infection. Study information: CMV infection plus the matching HLA type was flagged by public TCR beta signatures.

Germline V gene sequence: CDR1 SEHNR, CDR2 FQNEAQ (reference sequence). The CDR3 runs 13 residues. Trimming cost V 5 bases and J 10 bases, with 12 bases left between them. Here the sequenced sample was CD8+ T cells from cultured PBMCs, taken from culture after CMV antigen stimulation. The chain combines TRBV7-9 with TRBJ1-6; no reliable D call. The receptor comes from a human donor in good health (CMV status not recorded). Some clones in this sample may be carry-over from other donors' samples. The CDR3: CASSQRRRSPLHF. In DNA, the CDR3 is TGTGCCAGCAGCCAAAGGCGGCGGTCACCCCTCCACTTT. Full variable domain (outside the CDR3, taken from reference TRBV7-9 and TRBJ1-6): DTGVSQNPRHKITKRGQNVTFRCDPISEHNRLYWYRQTLGQGPEFLTYFQNEAQLEKSRLLSDRFSAERPKGSFSTLEIQRTEQGDSAMYLCASSQRRRSPLHFGNGTRLTVT.